The rows below give T cell receptor beta chains drawn from one sample of a study of T cells in localized non-small cell lung cancer. Libraries were prepared by immunoSEQ multiplex PCR; TCRdb keeps only in-frame clonotypes and omits some of them. The sample lists some 13,000 clones, roughly 82% occurring once. The specimen comprised peripheral blood, sampled before any cancer treatment. The receptors shown here come from a male donor older than 55 with stage I squamous cell lung carcinoma. Both conserved end residues are trimmed from each CDR3.

j_call v_call cdr3_aa
TRBJ2-1 TRBV21-1 ASSVPEEYNEQF
TRBJ1-5 TRBV28 ASSFTEGGNQPQH
TRBJ1-1 TRBV6-1 ASSEVRNTEAF
TRBJ2-7 TRBV27 ASSFRPGENEQY
TRBJ1-4 TRBV2 ASSRDEKLF
TRBJ2-7 TRBV4-1 ASSQDRTSGTSYEQY
TRBJ1-1 TRBV5-1 ASSYYGDTEAF
TRBJ1-5 TRBV19 ASNPGGLGNQPQH
TRBJ2-7 TRBV7-9 ASSPGQGAYEQY
TRBJ2-6 TRBV14 ASSQDNSRTSGANVLT